Below are 20 T cell receptor beta chains sequenced from a single sample in a study of blood T cell repertoires in COVID-19. Sequencing used immunoSEQ multiplex PCR; TCRdb keeps in-frame clones, though not all of them. Among 100,000 to 150,000 clones listed, 70% to 75% were seen once. Input material: peripheral blood. The receptors come from a man between 60 and 75 years old with acute or convalescent COVID-19.

The gene calls are TRBV24-1 and TRBJ2-1; 10 bases are a match to TRBD1. The CDR3 length is 13 residues. From germline, CDR1 is KGHDR and CDR2 SFDVKD. V shed 6 bases, J shed 12 bases, and the junction held 7 bases outside the gene matches. CDR3 residues: CATSRTGGFGQFF. The CDR3 nucleotides are TGTGCCACCAGTCGGACAGGGGGGTTTGGGCAGTTCTTC.

V and J are TRBV2 and TRBJ2-1; 16 bases line up with TRBD2. Per germline, CDR1 SNHLY and CDR2 FYNNEI. The CDR3 extends over 17 amino acids. The ends lost 6 bases at V and 5 bases at J; junction bases unmatched: 7. DNA of the CDR3: TGTGCCAGCAGGCCGGGACTAGCGGGGGGGCCTCACAATGAGCAGTTCTTC. Translation: CASRPGLAGGPHNEQFF.

This clone was counted between two and nine times. The chain joins TRBV25-1 to TRBJ1-1; perhaps TRBD1 as D (6 bases). This CDR3 comprises 14 residues. With 2 bases removed from V and 1 base from J, the gap between germline ends came to 8 bases. Germline lookup yields CDR1 MGHDK and CDR2 SYGVNS. CDR3 DNA: TGTGCCAGCAGTGAAAACAGGGCGAACACTGAAGCTTTCTTT. Encoded protein: CASSENRANTEAFF.

DNA for the CDR3: TGTGCCAGCAGTCCGAGCGGGAGTCGCTCCTACAATGAGCAGTTCTTC. Translating gives CASSPSGSRSYNEQFF. The V gene is TRBV27, the J gene TRBJ2-1; 8 bases match TRBD2. The junction had 6 bases not matched to a gene; V was cut back by 5 bases and J by 0 bases. The CDR3 runs to 16 residues. CDR1 and CDR2 (germline): MNHEY, SMNVEV (reference sequence).

The chain uses TRBV4-2 and TRBJ1-1; D is possibly TRBD1 (5 bases). V lost 2 bases and J lost 11, with 15 bases in between. Germline V CDR1 and CDR2: LGHNA, YNFKEQ. This CDR3 contains 13 residues. The CDR3 bases are TGTGCCAGCAGCCAAAGTGGGGGGGGGTCCGCTTTCTTT. It yields the protein CASSQSGGGSAFF.

The genes are TRBV5-1 and TRBJ1-2; possibly TRBD1 for D (5 bases). Trimming took off 1 base at V and 4 bases at J, with 14 bases between the two ends. CDR1 and CDR2 from the germline V gene are SGHRS and YFSETQ. The CDR3 spans 15 residues. The CDR3 DNA reads TGCGCCAGCAGCTTGACAGGAATGCAATCCTATGGCTACACCTTC. This sequence encodes CASSLTGMQSYGYTF. Full variable domain (outside the CDR3, taken from reference TRBV5-1 and TRBJ1-2): KAGVTQTPRYLIKTRGQQVTLSCSPISGHRSVSWYQQTPGQGLQFLFEYFSETQRNKGNFPGRFSGRQFSNSRSEMNVSTLELGDSALYLCASSLTGMQSYGYTFGSGTRLTVV.

This clone appeared a single time. This chain connects TRBV7-8 to TRBJ1-2; D gene uncertain. This CDR3 is built from 12 residues. The ends were cut back, 5 bases at V and 4 bases at J, with 8 bases in the middle. Germline assignment: CDR1 SGHVS and CDR2 FQNEAQ. The CDR3 sequence is CASSPRSYGYTF. The CDR3 DNA sequence: TGTGCCAGCAGCCCTAGATCCTATGGCTACACCTTC.

The chain recombines TRBV27 with TRBJ2-7, with D tentatively TRBD2 (6 bases). Per the germline V gene, CDR1 is MNHEY and CDR2 is SMNVEV (reference sequence). CDR3 length equals 15 residues. Trimming stripped 3 bases from V and 2 bases from J, with 14 bases between. This CDR3 reads CASSLKGRIAYEQYF. CDR3 DNA: TGTGCCAGCAGTTTGAAAGGGAGGATTGCCTACGAGCAGTACTTC.

This clone was detected only a few times. This specimen includes other DNA sequences encoding the same CDR3. This chain uses TRBV5-1 with TRBJ1-4; perhaps TRBD1 as D (6 bases). The ends were cut back, 5 bases at V and 2 bases at J, with 10 bases in the middle. This CDR3 comprises 14 residues. Germline CDR1 and CDR2: SGHRS and YFSETQ. This chain's CDR3 is CASSPDSTNEKLFF. CDR3 coding DNA: TGCGCCAGCAGTCCGGACAGCACTAATGAAAAACTGTTTTTT.

This chain links TRBV6-5 with TRBJ1-2; the match to TRBD1 covers 7 bases. V lost 4 bases and J lost 6; bases outside the gene matches: 8. The germline V gene has CDR1 MNHEY and CDR2 SVGAGI. CDR3 length equals 14 residues. The CDR3: CASSLAQGSHGYTF. The DNA for the CDR3 is TGTGCCAGCAGTTTGGCACAGGGGTCCCATGGCTACACCTTC.

This chain links TRBV3-1 (or the pseudogene TRBV3-2) with TRBJ2-1, with 8 bases aligning to TRBD2. There are 17 residues in the CDR3. With V trimmed by 3 bases and J by 5 bases, 12 bases remained unmatched. Germline lookup yields CDR1 LGHDT and CDR2 YNNKEL (reference sequence). CDR3 region: CASSQGIAGSAHNEQFF. The CDR3 DNA follows: TGTGCCAGCAGCCAGGGTATAGCGGGATCTGCCCACAATGAGCAGTTCTTC.

This chain links TRBV6-6 with TRBJ1-1, with 7 bases identical to TRBD1. In germline, CDR1 is MNHNY, CDR2 SVGAGI (reference sequence). The CDR3 contains 13 residues. V lost 6 bases, J lost 6 bases, and 7 bases stayed unmatched. In nucleotides, the CDR3 is TGTGCCAGCAGAGTCGGGACAGAGCCTGAAGCTTTCTTT. This codes for CASRVGTEPEAFF.

The chain carries TRBV7-8 and TRBJ1-1; no reliable D call. The germline CDR1 and CDR2 sequences are SGHVS and FQNEAQ. The CDR3 is 13 residues long. Trimming removed 2 bases from V and 5 bases from J, with 9 bases in between. CDR3 sequence: CASSLLRETEAFF. The DNA for the CDR3 is TGTGCCAGCAGCTTACTGCGGGAAACTGAAGCTTTCTTT.

The chain couples TRBV13 to TRBJ2-2; perhaps TRBD1 as D (5 bases). Germline-derived CDR1 and CDR2 are PRHDT and FYEKMQ (reference sequence). The V end was cut by 5 bases, the J end by 2 bases, with 15 bases between. The CDR3 totals 16 residues. The CDR3 loop is CASSARLGPNTGELFF. Written as DNA, the CDR3 is TGTGCCAGCAGCGCCAGACTGGGGCCCAACACCGGGGAGCTGTTTTTT.

The CDR3 loop is CASSNPRGLNEQFF. The CDR3, as DNA: TGCGCCAGCAGTAATCCCAGGGGGCTCAATGAGCAGTTCTTC. The chain carries TRBV5-1 and TRBJ2-1, with 8 bases lining up with TRBD1. CDR3 length equals 14 residues. Germline CDR1 and CDR2: SGHRS and YFSETQ. J lost 6 bases, V lost 5 bases, and 7 bases had no gene match.

The chain is built from TRBV6-5 and TRBJ1-1; no reliable D call. Trimming shortened V by 9 bases and J by 5 bases, and 10 bases separated the two germline ends. This CDR3 spans 11 amino acids. The germline V gene has CDR1 MNHEY and CDR2 SVGAGI. Written as DNA, the CDR3 is TGTGCCAGTCTCCGGGGTACTGAAGCTTTCTTT. Translated, it gives CASLRGTEAFF.

V gene TRBV12-3 or TRBV12-4 combines with J gene TRBJ1-3; no definite D call. With 0 bases removed from V and 4 bases from J, the gap between germline ends came to 4 bases. The CDR3 sequence is 13 residues long. The CDR3 DNA reads TGTGCCAGCAGTTTAGCATCGGGAAACACCATATATTTT. Translating gives CASSLASGNTIYF.

The rearrangement links TRBV9 to TRBJ2-6, with 10 bases lining up with TRBD1. CDR1 is SGDLS, CDR2 YYNGEE, per germline. The length of the CDR3 is 18 residues. Trimming took 5 bases from V and 0 from J; bases not matched to a gene: 8. The CDR3 is CASSAGDRGFSGANVLTF. CDR3 coding DNA: TGTGCCAGCAGTGCGGGGGACAGGGGATTCTCTGGGGCCAACGTCCTGACTTTC.

The V call is TRBV21-1, the J call TRBJ1-4; the table names TRBD1, a call not compared with the DNA. TRBV21-1 counts as a pseudogene. The CDR3 is 18 residues long. CDR3 sequence reads: CASSKGTGDRGVDEKLFF. The DNA of the CDR3 is TGTGCCAGCAGCAAAGGGACAGGGGACCGTGGGGTGGATGAAAAACTGTTTTTT.

The V call is TRBV12-2, the J call TRBJ2-1; no DNA check was done on the table's D call, TRBD2. TRBV12-2 is shown as a pseudogene. The CDR3 has 18 amino acids. The CDR3 sequence: CASRLALGGSNSYNEQFF. The CDR3 coding sequence is TGTGCAAGTCGCTTAGCGCTTGGCGGCTCGAACTCCTACAATGAGCAGTTCTTC.